Reported below is one T cell receptor beta chain. The sample originates from a study of blood T cell repertoires in COVID-19. The V gene's germline CDR1 is SNHLY and CDR2 FYNNEI. The junction had 14 bases not matched to a gene; V was cut back by 4 bases and J by 6 bases. The CDR3 extends over 17 amino acids. Libraries were prepared by immunoSEQ multiplex PCR; TCRdb keeps only in-frame clonotypes and omits some of them. The table records approximately 190,000 clones, about 80% of them present only once. Input material: peripheral blood. This receptor was identified in a man aged 25 to 40 with active or convalescent COVID-19. The chain recombines TRBV2 with TRBJ2-3; 9 nucleotides line up with TRBD2. Here the CDR3 reads CASSGATSGRSGDTQYF. In nucleotides, the CDR3 is TGTGCCAGCAGTGGAGCGACCAGCGGGAGGTCGGGGGATACGCAGTATTTT.